The T cell receptor beta chain described here comes from a study of Ad26.COV2.S vaccination and SARS-CoV-2 variants. On the study more broadly: Ad26.COV2.S arm of COV1001 included the donor.

Broader study findings: Analyses of TCR breadth and depth may have underestimated total T cell responses. People who got the vaccine or the placebo had similar non-spike TCR breadth.

A few counts support this clone. Its antigen is undetermined. As for treatment: 15 to 20 received Ad26.COV2.S at low or high dose, single or two shots; about 5 received placebo; per-sample allocation not given. Sampling occurred on day 63 after the first vaccine or placebo injection. Aged 18-55 years, donor was enrolled in Boston in 2020. Clones were sequenced by immunoSEQ multiplex PCR, and TCRdb holds only the in-frame ones, with some missing. The profile shows about 220,000 clones, roughly 90% of them singletons. Germline V lookup: CDR1 MNHEY, CDR2 SVGAGI. With 4 bases removed from V and 7 bases from J, the gap between germline ends came to 11 bases. The CDR3 totals 14 residues.

The gene calls are TRBV6-5 and TRBJ1-6, with a weak D call TRBD1 (5 bases). The source of this sequence is a person aged 18-60 years who received the Ad26.COV2.S COVID-19 vaccine or a placebo. Sequences were derived from peripheral blood, sampled in a trial of Ad26.COV2.S vaccine versus placebo. This chain's CDR3 is CASSFGTGNSPLHF. The CDR3 DNA sequence: TGTGCCAGCAGTTTTGGGACCGGGAATTCACCCCTCCACTTT.